The entry that follows covers one TCR beta chain sequence. Its matching antigen is unknown. CD8+ and CD4+ T cells circulating in blood were sequenced for TCR beta. Diagnostic criteria defined recently for definite or probable disease were met by the Susac syndrome patients. This specimen belongs to a study of CD8 T cells in Susac syndrome. Notes on the study in general: No clonal expansion appeared among CD4+ T cells in Susac patients.

Random hexamers were used to reverse transcribe the RNA input (about 0.5 to 1 ug). Amplification of TCR beta CDR3 spanned 54 Vbeta and 13 Jbeta via immunoSEQ multiplex PCR. MiXCR, run by TCRdb on the immunoSEQ multiplex PCR reads, gives a single entry per CDR3 protein. The data contain around 200,000 distinct CDR3 sequences, around 95% of them singletons. V gave up 6 bases and J gave up 5 bases; unmatched junction bases: 10. The CDR3 is 16 residues long. In germline, CDR1 is LGHNA, CDR2 YNFKEQ. Sequenced sample: CD4+ T cells from PBMCs. The chain recombines TRBV4-2 with TRBJ2-1, with 10 bases that match TRBD2. The receptor comes from a human donor with Susac syndrome. The CDR3 region is CASSLLLAGSNNEQFF. CDR3 in DNA: TGTGCCAGCAGTCTTCTACTAGCGGGGAGTAACAATGAGCAGTTCTTC.